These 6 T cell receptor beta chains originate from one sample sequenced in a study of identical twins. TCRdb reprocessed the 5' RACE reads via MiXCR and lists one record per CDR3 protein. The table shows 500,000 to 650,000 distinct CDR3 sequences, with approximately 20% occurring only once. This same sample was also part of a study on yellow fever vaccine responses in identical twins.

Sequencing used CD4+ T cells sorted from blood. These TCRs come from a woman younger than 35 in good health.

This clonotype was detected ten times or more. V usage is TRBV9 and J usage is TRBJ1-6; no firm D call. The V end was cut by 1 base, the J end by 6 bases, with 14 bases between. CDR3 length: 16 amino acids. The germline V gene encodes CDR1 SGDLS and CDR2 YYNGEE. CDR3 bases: TGTGCCAGCAGCGTAACCACGACACGGGGTAATTCACCCCTCCACTTT. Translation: CASSVTTTRGNSPLHF.

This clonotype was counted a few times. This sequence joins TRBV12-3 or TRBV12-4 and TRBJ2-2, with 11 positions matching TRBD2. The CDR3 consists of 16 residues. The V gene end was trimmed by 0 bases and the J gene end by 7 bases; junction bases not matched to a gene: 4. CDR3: CASSLALAGVIGELFF. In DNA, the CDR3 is TGTGCCAGCAGTTTAGCACTAGCGGGAGTAATCGGGGAGCTGTTTTTT.

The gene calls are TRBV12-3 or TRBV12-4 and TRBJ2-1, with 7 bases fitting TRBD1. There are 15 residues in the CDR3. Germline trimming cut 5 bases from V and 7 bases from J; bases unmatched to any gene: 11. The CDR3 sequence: CASSLQRQGWNEQFF. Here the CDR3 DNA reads TGTGCCAGCAGTCTACAAAGACAGGGATGGAATGAGCAGTTCTTC.

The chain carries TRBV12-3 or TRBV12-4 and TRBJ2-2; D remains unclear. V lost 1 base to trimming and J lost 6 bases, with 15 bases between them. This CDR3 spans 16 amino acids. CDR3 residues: CASSLDARRSPGELFF. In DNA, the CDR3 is TGTGCCAGCAGTTTAGACGCCAGGCGTAGCCCCGGGGAGCTGTTTTTT.

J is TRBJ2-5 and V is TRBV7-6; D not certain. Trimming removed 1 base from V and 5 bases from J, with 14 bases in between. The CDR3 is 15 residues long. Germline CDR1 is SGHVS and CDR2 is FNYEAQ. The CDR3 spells CASSLVGLGDETQYF. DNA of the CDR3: TGTGCCAGCAGCTTAGTAGGGCTCGGCGATGAGACCCAGTACTTC. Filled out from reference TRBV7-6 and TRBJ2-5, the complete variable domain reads GAGVSQSPRYKVTKRGQDVALRCDPISGHVSLYWYRQALGQGPEFLTYFNYEAQQDKSGLPNDRFSAERPEGSISTLTIQRTEQRDSAMYRCASSLVGLGDETQYFGPGTRLLVL.

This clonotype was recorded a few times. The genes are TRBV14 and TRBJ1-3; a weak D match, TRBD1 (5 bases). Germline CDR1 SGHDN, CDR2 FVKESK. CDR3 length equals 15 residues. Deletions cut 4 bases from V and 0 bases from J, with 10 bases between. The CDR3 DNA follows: TGTGCCAGCAGCCGCGGGGGGTTCTCTGGAAACACCATATATTTT. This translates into CASSRGGFSGNTIYF.